What follows are 21 T cell receptor beta chains derived from one specimen sequenced in a study of CD8 T cells in Susac syndrome (dated by TCRdb to between 2018 and 2021). The library relied on the immunoSEQ multiplex PCR assay. RNA was extracted with the RNeasy kit and 0.5 to 1 ug was reverse transcribed using random hexamers. TCRdb trimmed public reads at Q25 via fastp, called clones via MiXCR and kept in-frame beta chains. Rows are unified per CDR3 protein, each entry keeping the most common DNA and genes. Here the sample has 300,000 or so distinct CDR3 sequences; about 90% occur a single time. The ten largest clones take up roughly 0.064% of the sample. The sequenced material came from CD4+ T cells from PBMCs. Receptors were obtained from a human donor with multiple sclerosis.

The chain couples TRBV6-2 or TRBV6-3 to TRBJ2-2; D is unresolved. The CDR3 has 15 amino acids. Germline V gene data show CDR1 as MNHEY and CDR2 as SVGEGT. The V end was cut by 6 bases, the J end by 0 bases, with 11 bases between. The CDR3 DNA is TGTGCCAGCAGACCCCGCCCTTCGAACACCGGGGAGCTGTTTTTT. It specifies CASRPRPSNTGELFF.

The rearrangement links TRBV15 to TRBJ2-1; possibly TRBD2 for D (5 bases). This CDR3 has 15 residues. The germline CDR1 and CDR2 sequences are LNHNV and YYDKDF (reference sequence). The V end lost 1 base, the J end lost 2 bases, and 9 bases lay between the germline ends. This CDR3 is CATSRGTGAYNEQFF. CDR3 coding DNA: TGTGCCACCAGCAGAGGAACCGGGGCCTACAATGAGCAGTTCTTC.

This sequence joins TRBV5-4 and TRBJ2-1; D might be TRBD1 (5 bases). The V gene lost 2 bases and the J gene lost 2 bases, with 8 bases spanning the gap. CDR1 is SGHNT and CDR2 is YYREEE in the germline V gene (reference sequence). CDR3 length: 14 amino acids. This CDR3 is CASSLAGPYNEQFF. Written as DNA, the CDR3 is TGTGCCAGCAGCTTAGCAGGGCCCTACAATGAGCAGTTCTTC.

V usage is TRBV20-1 and J usage is TRBJ1-6; D is unresolved. V lost 4 bases and J 0 bases, leaving 10 bases between the germline ends. The CDR3 has 15 amino acids. Germline CDR1 is DFQATT and CDR2 is SNEGSKA (reference sequence). CDR3 in DNA: TGCAGTGCTACCCAGGAGAGCTCCTATAATTCACCCCTCCACTTT. Amino acids: CSATQESSYNSPLHF.

The genes are TRBV12-3 or TRBV12-4 and TRBJ1-1; D is perhaps TRBD1 (6 bases). Trimming took off 7 bases at V and 0 bases at J, with 9 bases between the two ends. CDR3 length equals 13 residues. CDR3 sequence: CASTRQVNTEAFF. CDR3 DNA sequence: TGTGCCAGCACCCGACAGGTGAACACTGAAGCTTTCTTT.

The chain has TRBV30 and TRBJ2-1; 13 bases are shared with TRBD2. V was clipped by 2 bases and J by 6 bases; unmatched bases: 13. This CDR3 contains 18 residues. Germline V gives CDR1 GTSNPN, CDR2 SVGIG (reference sequence). The CDR3 DNA sequence: TGTGCCTGGAGTAGGAGAAGGACTAGCGGGAGTGGCGGCAATGAGCAGTTCTTC. Protein sequence: CAWSRRRTSGSGGNEQFF.

The chain combines TRBV2 with TRBJ2-3; 11 bases are a match to TRBD2. The CDR3 consists of 14 residues. The germline gives CDR1 SNHLY, CDR2 FYNNEI. Germline trimming cut 8 bases from V and 3 bases from J; bases unmatched to any gene: 4. This CDR3 is CASGASGRTDTQYF. The CDR3 DNA sequence: TGTGCCAGCGGGGCTAGCGGGAGGACAGATACGCAGTATTTT.

V is TRBV29-1 and J is TRBJ2-6; D may be TRBD2 (6 bases). The CDR3 extends over 14 amino acids. V lost 3 bases and J 3 bases, leaving 9 bases between the germline ends. Germline V gene data show CDR1 as SQVTM and CDR2 as ANQGSEA. The CDR3 DNA reads as TGCAGCGTTGAGGAGGGAGGTGGGGCCAACGTCCTGACTTTC. This encodes CSVEEGGGANVLTF. Full variable domain (outside the CDR3, taken from reference TRBV29-1 and TRBJ2-6): SAVISQKPSRDICQRGTSLTIQCQVDSQVTMMFWYRQQPGQSLTLIATANQGSEATYESGFVIDKFPISRPNLTFSTLTVSNMSPEDSSIYLCSVEEGGGANVLTFGAGSRLTVL.

This clonotype was detected only once. This rearrangement joins TRBV10-3 to TRBJ2-1, with 9 nucleotides matching TRBD2. The junction had 7 bases not matched to a gene; V was cut back by 4 bases and J by 3 bases. CDR3 length: 16 amino acids. The germline V gene encodes CDR1 ENHRY and CDR2 SYGVKD. The CDR3 is CAISGGSGSSYNEQFF. CDR3 bases: TGTGCCATCAGTGGGGGTAGCGGGAGCAGCTACAATGAGCAGTTCTTC.

This clonotype was recorded once. This chain uses TRBV7-2 with TRBJ2-1; 11 bases fit TRBD2. This CDR3 spans 15 amino acids. The germline CDR1 and CDR2 sequences are SGHTA and FQGNSA. Unmatched junction bases numbered 10, after V lost 6 bases and J lost 9 bases. In nucleotides, the CDR3 is TGTGCCAGCAGTGAAACTAGCGGGAGATCTGCTGAGCAGTTCTTC. Protein sequence: CASSETSGRSAEQFF.

The J gene is TRBJ2-1, the V gene TRBV6-2 or TRBV6-3; a weak D match, TRBD2 (6 bases). The V gene's germline CDR1 is MNHEY and CDR2 SVGEGT. The ends were cut back, 6 bases at V and 8 bases at J, with 20 bases in the middle. There are 15 residues in the CDR3. CDR3 amino acids: CASSRVGGSRDEQFF. The CDR3 region has the DNA TGTGCCAGCAGCAGGGTGGGGGGATCGCGAGATGAGCAGTTCTTC.

V is TRBV6-6 and J is TRBJ2-3; 7 bases line up with TRBD1. This CDR3 is 14 amino acids long. Per germline, CDR1 MNHNY and CDR2 SVGAGI (reference sequence). Unmatched junction bases numbered 3, after V lost 4 bases and J lost 2 bases. DNA for the CDR3: TGTGCCAGCAGTTGGGGACAGACCACAGATACGCAGTATTTT. Translated, it gives CASSWGQTTDTQYF.

The chain is built from TRBV6-2 or TRBV6-3 and TRBJ2-7; 9 bases align to TRBD1. This CDR3 has 15 residues. Germline CDR1 MNHEY, CDR2 SVGEGT. V lost 0 bases to trimming and J lost 6 bases; unmatched junction nucleotides: 6. The CDR3: CASSYSGTGKFEQYF. For the CDR3, the DNA is TGTGCCAGCAGTTACTCCGGGACAGGGAAGTTCGAGCAGTACTTC.

The J gene is TRBJ2-2, the V gene TRBV11-2; D may be TRBD2 (6 bases). V lost 5 bases and J lost 6, with 16 bases in between. The CDR3 extends over 15 amino acids. CDR1 and CDR2 (germline): SGHAT, FQNNGV. The CDR3 loop reads CASSPGGYPPGELFF. Here the CDR3 DNA reads TGTGCCAGCAGCCCCGGGGGTTATCCCCCCGGGGAGCTGTTTTTT.

CDR3: CASSLAPSGWRDSYGYTF. The DNA for the CDR3 is TGCGCCAGCAGCTTGGCCCCGTCCGGATGGAGGGACTCCTATGGCTACACCTTC. The rearrangement uses TRBV5-1 and TRBJ1-2, with D possibly matching TRBD1 (5 bases). The CDR3 has 18 amino acids. V dropped 0 bases and J dropped 4 bases, with 22 bases sitting between them. Germline V gives CDR1 SGHRS, CDR2 YFSETQ.

The rearrangement joins TRBV5-1 to TRBJ2-6; D gene uncertain. Germline V gene lookup returns CDR1 SGHRS and CDR2 YFSETQ. The CDR3 is 15 residues long. Trimming cost V 4 bases and J 0 bases, with 8 bases left between them. The CDR3 DNA sequence: TGCGCCAGCAGCGTCCAGGACTCTGGGGCCAACGTCCTGACTTTC. Translation gives CASSVQDSGANVLTF.

This sequence joins TRBV7-9 and TRBJ2-1; 7 bases line up with TRBD1. CDR3 length equals 15 residues. Germline V lookup: CDR1 SEHNR, CDR2 FQNEAQ (reference sequence). The ends lost 5 bases at V and 0 bases at J; junction bases unmatched: 4. CDR3 region: CASSNRQGSYNEQFF. The CDR3 region has the DNA TGTGCCAGCAGCAACAGACAGGGCTCCTACAATGAGCAGTTCTTC.

J is TRBJ2-7 and V is TRBV3-1, with TRBD1 as a possible D gene (6 bases). Deletions cut 5 bases from V and 1 base from J, with 15 bases between. The V gene's germline CDR1 is LGHDT and CDR2 YNNKEL (reference sequence). CDR3 length equals 15 residues. CDR3 nucleotides: TGTGCCAGCAGCTCAGGGGCAGACCCTTCCTACGAGCAGTACTTC. This codes for CASSSGADPSYEQYF.

The genes are TRBV5-1 and TRBJ2-1, with 13 bases matching TRBD2. Germline V gene sequence: CDR1 SGHRS, CDR2 YFSETQ. The CDR3 length is 16 residues. V dropped 4 bases and J dropped 2; count of bases not matched to a gene: 3. The CDR3 DNA sequence: TGCGCCAGCAGCACGGGACTAGCGGGGACCTACAATGAGCAGTTCTTC. It yields the protein CASSTGLAGTYNEQFF.

The CDR3 loop reads CASSPGWLPSSGQETQYF. The CDR3 coding sequence is TGTGCCAGCAGCCCCGGATGGTTACCTTCTTCTGGTCAAGAGACCCAGTACTTC. The V call is TRBV7-2, the J call TRBJ2-5; no clear D gene. The germline CDR1 and CDR2 sequences are SGHTA and FQGNSA. This CDR3 contains 18 residues. The ends were cut back, 5 bases at V and 2 bases at J, with 24 bases in the middle.

CDR3 DNA sequence: TGTGCCAGCAGCCAAGTAGGGAGGAAGAACACTGAAGCTTTCTTT. It translates to CASSQVGRKNTEAFF. This chain uses TRBV3-1 with TRBJ1-1; D gene ambiguous. This CDR3 is 15 amino acids long. V lost 1 base to trimming and J lost 1 base, with 10 bases between them. CDR1 and CDR2 from the germline V gene are LGHDT and YNNKEL (reference sequence).